The 2 T cell receptor beta chains below all came from one sample that was sequenced in a study of T cell clones after liver transplantation (dated by TCRdb to about 2019). The library relied on the immunoSEQ multiplex PCR assay. The table was pulled from immuneACCESS by TCRdb, which kept in-frame rearrangements only. Such tables lose some clones; where checked, under half of the loss comes from unresolved V genes, and the rest has no known cause. The sample includes roughly 12,000 clones, with less than 85% observed a single time. The top ten constitute around 29% of the sample. Specimen: CD8+ T cells from blood, collected at the 22-month timepoint. These receptors all come from a human patient who received a liver transplant. After transplantation, some T cells may belong to the graft donor instead of the recipient.

V is TRBV6-5 and J is TRBJ2-7; D possibly corresponds to TRBD1 (6 bases). Germline V gives CDR1 MNHEY, CDR2 SVGAGI. V was clipped by 7 bases and J by 2 bases, with 15 bases between them. The CDR3 is made up of 14 amino acids. The DNA of the CDR3 is TGTGCCAGCATGAGGTACAGGGCCCCCTACGAGCAGTACTTC. As protein: CASMRYRAPYEQYF.

This chain uses TRBV4-3 with TRBJ2-3, with D perhaps TRBD1 (5 bases). From germline, CDR1 is LGHNA and CDR2 YSLEER. The V end lost 0 bases, the J end lost 0 bases, and 10 bases lay between the germline ends. The CDR3 loop spans 16 amino acids. The CDR3 DNA is TGCGCCAGCAGCCAAGAGACAGCCCCGAGCACAGATACGCAGTATTTT. This translates into CASSQETAPSTDTQYF.